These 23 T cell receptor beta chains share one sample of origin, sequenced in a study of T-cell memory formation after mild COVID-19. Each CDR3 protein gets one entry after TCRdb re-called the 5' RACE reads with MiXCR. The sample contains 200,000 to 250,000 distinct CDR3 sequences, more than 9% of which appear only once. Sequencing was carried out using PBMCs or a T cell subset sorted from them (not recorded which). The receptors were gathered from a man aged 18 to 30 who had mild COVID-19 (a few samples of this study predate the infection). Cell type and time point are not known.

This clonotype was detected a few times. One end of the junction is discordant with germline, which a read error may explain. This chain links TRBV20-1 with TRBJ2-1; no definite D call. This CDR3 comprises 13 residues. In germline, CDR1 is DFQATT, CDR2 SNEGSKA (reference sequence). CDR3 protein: CSARDNYPPGCYF. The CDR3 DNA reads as TGCAGTGCTAGAGATAATTACCCCCCCGGGTGTTACTTC.

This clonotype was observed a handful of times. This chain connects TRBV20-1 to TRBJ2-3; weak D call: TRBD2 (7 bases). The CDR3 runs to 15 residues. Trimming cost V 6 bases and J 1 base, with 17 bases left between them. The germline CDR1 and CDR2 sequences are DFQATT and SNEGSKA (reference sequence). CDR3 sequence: CSARGAGSGTDTQYF. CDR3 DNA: TGCAGTGCCCGGGGGGCAGGGAGTGGCACAGATACGCAGTATTTT.

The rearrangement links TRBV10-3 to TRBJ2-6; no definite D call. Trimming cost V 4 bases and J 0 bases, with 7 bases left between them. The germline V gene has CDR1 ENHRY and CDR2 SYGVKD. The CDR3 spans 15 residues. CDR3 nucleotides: TGTGCCATCAGTGGCTATTCCTCTGGGGCCAACGTCCTGACTTTC. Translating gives CAISGYSSGANVLTF.

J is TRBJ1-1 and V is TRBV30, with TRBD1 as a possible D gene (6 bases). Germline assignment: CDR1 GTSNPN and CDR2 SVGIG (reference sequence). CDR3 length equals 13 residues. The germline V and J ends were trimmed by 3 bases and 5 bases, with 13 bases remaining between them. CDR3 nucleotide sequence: TGTGCCTGGAGGATACAGGGATGGACTGAAGCTTTCTTT. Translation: CAWRIQGWTEAFF. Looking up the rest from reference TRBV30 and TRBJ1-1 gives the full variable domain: SQTIHQWPATLVQPVGSPLSLECTVEGTSNPNLYWYRQAAGRGLQLLFYSVGIGQISSEVPQNLSASRPQDRQFILSSKKLLLSDSGFYLCAWRIQGWTEAFFGQGTRLTVV.

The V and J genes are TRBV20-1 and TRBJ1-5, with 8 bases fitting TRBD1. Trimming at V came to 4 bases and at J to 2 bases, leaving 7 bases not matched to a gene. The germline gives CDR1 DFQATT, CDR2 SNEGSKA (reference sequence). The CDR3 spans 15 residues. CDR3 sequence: CSATMQGAGNQPQHF. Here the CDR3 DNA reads TGCAGTGCTACGATGCAGGGGGCTGGCAATCAGCCCCAGCATTTT.

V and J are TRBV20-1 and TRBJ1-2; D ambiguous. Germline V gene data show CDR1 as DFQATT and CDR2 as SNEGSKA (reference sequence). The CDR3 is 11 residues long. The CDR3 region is CLQSANYGYTF. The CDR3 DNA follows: TGCTTACAAAGCGCTAACTATGGCTACACCTTC.

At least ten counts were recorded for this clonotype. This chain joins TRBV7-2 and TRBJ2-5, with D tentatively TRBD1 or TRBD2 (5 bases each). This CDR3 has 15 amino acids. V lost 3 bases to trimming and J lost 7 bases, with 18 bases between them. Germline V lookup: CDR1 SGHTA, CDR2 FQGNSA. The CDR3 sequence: CASSFIWGNDGTQYF. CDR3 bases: TGTGCCAGCAGCTTTATTTGGGGGAATGACGGGACCCAGTACTTC.

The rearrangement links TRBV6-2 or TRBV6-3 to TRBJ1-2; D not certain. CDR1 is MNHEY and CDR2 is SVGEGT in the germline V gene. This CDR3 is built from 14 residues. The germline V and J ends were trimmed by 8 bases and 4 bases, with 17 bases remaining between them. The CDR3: CASGRAADSYGYTF. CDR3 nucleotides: TGTGCCAGCGGGCGGGCAGCAGATAGCTATGGCTACACCTTC.

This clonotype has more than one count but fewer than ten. CDR3 in amino acids: CASAPGRSGNTIYF. The CDR3 nucleotides are TGTGCCAGCGCTCCGGGGAGGTCTGGAAACACCATATATTTT. The V and J genes are TRBV9 and TRBJ1-3; unclear D gene. The CDR3 runs 14 residues. CDR1 and CDR2 (germline): SGDLS, YYNGEE. Trimming took off 7 bases at V and 1 base at J, with 12 bases between the two ends.

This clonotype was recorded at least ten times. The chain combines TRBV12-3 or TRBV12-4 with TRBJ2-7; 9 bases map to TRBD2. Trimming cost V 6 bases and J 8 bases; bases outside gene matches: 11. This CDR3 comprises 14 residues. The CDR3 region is CASSPPGLARKQYF. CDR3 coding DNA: TGTGCCAGCAGCCCGCCGGGACTAGCCCGTAAGCAGTACTTC.

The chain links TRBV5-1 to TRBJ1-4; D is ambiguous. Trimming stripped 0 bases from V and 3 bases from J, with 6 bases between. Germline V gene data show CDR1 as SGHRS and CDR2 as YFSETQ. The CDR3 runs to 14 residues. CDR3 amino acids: CASSLGRSNEKLFF. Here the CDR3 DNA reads TGCGCCAGCAGCTTGGGCAGATCTAATGAAAAACTGTTTTTT.

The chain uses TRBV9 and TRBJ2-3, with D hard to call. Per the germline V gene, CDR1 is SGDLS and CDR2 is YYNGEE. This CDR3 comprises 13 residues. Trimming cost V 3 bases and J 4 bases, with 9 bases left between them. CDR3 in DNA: TGTGCCAGCAGCGGACCCAGACCAGATACGCAGTATTTT. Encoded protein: CASSGPRPDTQYF.

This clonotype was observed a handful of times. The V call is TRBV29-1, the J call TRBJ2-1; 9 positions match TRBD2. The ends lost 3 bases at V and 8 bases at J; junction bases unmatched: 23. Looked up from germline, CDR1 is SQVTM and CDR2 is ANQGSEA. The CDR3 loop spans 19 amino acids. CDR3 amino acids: CSVDRRAAIAGARGHEQFF. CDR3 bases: TGCAGCGTTGATAGGCGGGCAGCGATAGCGGGGGCGCGGGGGCATGAGCAGTTCTTC.

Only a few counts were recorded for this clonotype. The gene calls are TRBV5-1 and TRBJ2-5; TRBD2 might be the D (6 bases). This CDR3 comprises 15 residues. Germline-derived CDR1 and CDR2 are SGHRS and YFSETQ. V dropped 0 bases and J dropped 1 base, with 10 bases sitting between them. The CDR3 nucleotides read TGCGCCAGCAGCTTGGTGTCCGGGAGCCAAGAGACCCAGTACTTC. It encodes CASSLVSGSQETQYF.

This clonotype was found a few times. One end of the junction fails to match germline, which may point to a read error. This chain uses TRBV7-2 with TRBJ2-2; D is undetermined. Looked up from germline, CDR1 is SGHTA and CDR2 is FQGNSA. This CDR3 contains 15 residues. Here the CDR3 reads CASTLTWGNTGELFF. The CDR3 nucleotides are TGTGCCAGCACCTTAACTTGGGGGAACACCGGGGAGCTGTTTTTT.

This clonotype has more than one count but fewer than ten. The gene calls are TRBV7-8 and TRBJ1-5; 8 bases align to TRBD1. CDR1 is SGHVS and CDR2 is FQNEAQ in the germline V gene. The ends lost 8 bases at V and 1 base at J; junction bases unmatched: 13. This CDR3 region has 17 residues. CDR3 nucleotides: TGTGCCAGCGGACTCCGGACAGGGTGTGTGAGCAATCAGCCCCAGCATTTT. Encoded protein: CASGLRTGCVSNQPQHF.

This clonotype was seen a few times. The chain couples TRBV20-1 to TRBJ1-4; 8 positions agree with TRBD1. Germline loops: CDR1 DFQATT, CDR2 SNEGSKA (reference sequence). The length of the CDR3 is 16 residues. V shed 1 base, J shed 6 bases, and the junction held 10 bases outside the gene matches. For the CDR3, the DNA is TGCAGTGCTAGAGGGACCCCTCAGGGGGCCTATGAAAAACTGTTTTTT. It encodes CSARGTPQGAYEKLFF.

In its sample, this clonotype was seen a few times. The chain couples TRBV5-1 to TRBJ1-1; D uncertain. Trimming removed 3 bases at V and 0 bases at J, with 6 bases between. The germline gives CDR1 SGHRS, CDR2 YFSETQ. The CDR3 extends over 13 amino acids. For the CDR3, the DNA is TGCGCCAGCAGCTGGTCGATGAACACTGAAGCTTTCTTT. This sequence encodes CASSWSMNTEAFF.

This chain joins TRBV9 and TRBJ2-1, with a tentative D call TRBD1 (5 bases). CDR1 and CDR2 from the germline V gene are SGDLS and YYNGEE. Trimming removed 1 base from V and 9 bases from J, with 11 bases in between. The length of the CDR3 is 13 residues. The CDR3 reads CASSVPQGSEQFF. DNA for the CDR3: TGTGCCAGCAGCGTACCCCAGGGCAGTGAGCAGTTCTTC.

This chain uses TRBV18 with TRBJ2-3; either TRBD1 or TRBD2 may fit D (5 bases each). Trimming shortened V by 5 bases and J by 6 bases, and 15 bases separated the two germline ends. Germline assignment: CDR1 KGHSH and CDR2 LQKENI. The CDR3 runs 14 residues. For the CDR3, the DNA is TGTGCCAGCTCATTACAGGACCGCGGGGATACGCAGTATTTT. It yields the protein CASSLQDRGDTQYF.

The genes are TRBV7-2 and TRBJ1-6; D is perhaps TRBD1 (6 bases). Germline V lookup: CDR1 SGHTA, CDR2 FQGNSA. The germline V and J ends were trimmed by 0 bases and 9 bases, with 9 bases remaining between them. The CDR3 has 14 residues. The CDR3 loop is CASSLAGRGSPLHF. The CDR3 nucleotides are TGTGCCAGCAGCTTAGCAGGCAGGGGTTCACCCCTCCACTTT. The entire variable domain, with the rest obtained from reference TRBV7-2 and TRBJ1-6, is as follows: GAGVSQSPSNKVTEKGKDVELRCDPISGHTALYWYRQSLGQGLEFLIYFQGNSAPDKSGLPSDRFSAERTGGSVSTLTIQRTQQEDSAVYLCASSLAGRGSPLHFGNGTRLTVT.

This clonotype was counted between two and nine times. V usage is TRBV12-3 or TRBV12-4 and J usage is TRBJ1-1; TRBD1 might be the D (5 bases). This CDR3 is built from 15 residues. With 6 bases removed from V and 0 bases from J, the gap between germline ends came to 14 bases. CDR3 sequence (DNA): TGTGCCAGCAGCCCTCAGGGCTCCATGAACACTGAAGCTTTCTTT. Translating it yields CASSPQGSMNTEAFF.

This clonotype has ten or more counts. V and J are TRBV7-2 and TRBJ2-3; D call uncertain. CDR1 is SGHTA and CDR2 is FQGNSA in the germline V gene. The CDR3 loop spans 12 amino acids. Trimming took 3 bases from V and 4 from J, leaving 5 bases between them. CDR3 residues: CASSFAADTQYF. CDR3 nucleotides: TGTGCCAGCAGCTTTGCCGCAGATACGCAGTATTTT.